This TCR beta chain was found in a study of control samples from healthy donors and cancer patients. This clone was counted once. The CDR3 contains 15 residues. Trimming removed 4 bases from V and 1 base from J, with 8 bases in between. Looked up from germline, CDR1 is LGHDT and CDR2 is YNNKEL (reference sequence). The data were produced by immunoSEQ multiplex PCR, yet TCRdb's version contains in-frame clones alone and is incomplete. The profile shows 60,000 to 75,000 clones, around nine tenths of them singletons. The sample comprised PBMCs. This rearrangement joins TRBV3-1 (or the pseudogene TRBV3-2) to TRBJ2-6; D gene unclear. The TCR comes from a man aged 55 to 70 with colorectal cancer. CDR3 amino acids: CASSLYISGANVLTF. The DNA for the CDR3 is TGTGCCAGCAGCCTATACATTTCTGGGGCCAACGTCCTGACTTTC.